The source of this TCR beta chain is a study of cytomegalovirus exposure and HLA in healthy donors. CDR1 and CDR2 (germline): SGHTA, FQGNSA. The CDR3 has 15 residues. V dropped 3 bases and J dropped 0 bases, with 8 bases sitting between them. Vbeta (60) and Jbeta (13) primers were used in the PCR. Here immunoSEQ multiplex PCR was the method, and the copy in TCRdb shows in-frame clones only, minus some. The sample yields some 60,000 clones, roughly 84% seen once. Sequenced material: PBMCs. The chain recombines TRBV7-2 with TRBJ1-4, with D possibly TRBD1 on 6 matching bases. The origin of this receptor is a human donor in good health. CDR3 nucleotide sequence: TGTGCCAGCAGCTTGTACAGGGCAACTAATGAAAAACTGTTTTTT. Its protein is CASSLYRATNEKLFF.